This T cell receptor beta chain is drawn from a study of CD8 T cells in ankylosing spondylitis. This clonotype was observed many times. In TCRdb, the 5' RACE reads were re-called with MiXCR into one record per CDR3 protein. The sample holds some 150,000 distinct CDR3 sequences, approximately 10% seen once. Sequenced input: blood, either unsorted or a sorted T cell fraction (not recorded which). The sequence came from a female donor with ankylosing spondylitis or in good health (not recorded which).

CDR3 in DNA: TGTGCCAGCCTTTACGGAGGGGGCGACACTGAAGCTTTCTTT. Its translation: CASLYGGGDTEAFF. J is TRBJ1-1 and V is TRBV12-3 or TRBV12-4; 7 bases are shared with TRBD1. CDR3 length equals 14 residues. V shed 8 bases, J shed 3 bases, and the junction held 9 bases outside the gene matches.